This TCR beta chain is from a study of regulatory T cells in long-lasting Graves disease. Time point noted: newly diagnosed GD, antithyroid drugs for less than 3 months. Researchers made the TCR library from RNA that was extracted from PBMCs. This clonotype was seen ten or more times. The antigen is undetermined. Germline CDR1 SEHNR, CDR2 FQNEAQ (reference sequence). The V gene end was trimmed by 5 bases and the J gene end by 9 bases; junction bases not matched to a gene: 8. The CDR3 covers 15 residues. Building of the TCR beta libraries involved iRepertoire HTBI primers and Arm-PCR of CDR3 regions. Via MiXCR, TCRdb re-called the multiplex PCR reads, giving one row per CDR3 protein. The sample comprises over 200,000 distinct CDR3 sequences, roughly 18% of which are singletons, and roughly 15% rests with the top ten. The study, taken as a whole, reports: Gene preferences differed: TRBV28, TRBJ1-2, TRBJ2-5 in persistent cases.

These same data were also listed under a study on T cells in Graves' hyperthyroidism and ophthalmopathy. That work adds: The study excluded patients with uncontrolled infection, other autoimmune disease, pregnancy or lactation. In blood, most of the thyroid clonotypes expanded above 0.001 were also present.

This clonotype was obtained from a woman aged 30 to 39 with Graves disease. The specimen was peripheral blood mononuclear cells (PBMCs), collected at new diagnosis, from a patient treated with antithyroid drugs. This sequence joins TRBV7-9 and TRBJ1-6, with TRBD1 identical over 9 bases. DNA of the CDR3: TGTGCCAGCAGCACACGGACAGGGGACAGTTCACCCCTCCACTTT. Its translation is CASSTRTGDSSPLHF. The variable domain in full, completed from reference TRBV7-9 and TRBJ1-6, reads DTGVSQNPRHKITKRGQNVTFRCDPISEHNRLYWYRQTLGQGPEFLTYFQNEAQLEKSRLLSDRFSAERPKGSFSTLEIQRTEQGDSAMYLCASSTRTGDSSPLHFGNGTRLTVT.